This paragraph reports one T cell receptor (beta chain). What it binds is not known. CDR1 is ENHRY and CDR2 is SYGVKD in the germline V gene. V was shortened by 8 bases and J by 4 bases, with 12 bases between the two germline ends. This CDR3 has 13 residues. Prepared TCR beta cDNA libraries contained unique molecular identifiers. Each CDR3 protein is one row after TCRdb ran MiXCR on the PCR reads. The table shows around 190,000 distinct CDR3 sequences, with 25% to 35% occurring only once. The sample comes from a study of post-analysis software for immune sequencing data. Study-level findings and limits: Among 5 or 6 TRBV segments more frequent in patients than controls were TRBV5-6, TRBV5-1 and TRBV20-1.

V and J are TRBV10-3 and TRBJ1-5, with a possible D match to TRBD1 (5 bases). This sequence was found in a girl aged 2 to 17 with multiple sclerosis. Source material: blood. DNA of the CDR3: TGTGCCATCGGAACAGGTCCGAATCAGCCCCAGCATTTT. It specifies CAIGTGPNQPQHF.